This T cell receptor (beta chain) came from a study of cytomegalovirus exposure and HLA in healthy donors. Overall study context: Previous work identified some 120 million unique TCR beta sequences from around 200 million T cells.

Both 60 Vbeta primers and 13 Jbeta primers went into the PCR. Sequenced by immunoSEQ multiplex PCR; TCRdb stores in-frame clones only, minus some. Of 150,000 to 200,000 clones in the sample, more than 70% were seen once. Study outcomes and limitations: Other equally common chains were less clonally expanded than HLA-associated TCR beta chains, a later analysis showed. Most TCRs appeared rarely, but some public TCRs recurred in many donors.

This CDR3 comprises 15 residues. Trimming at V came to 6 bases and at J to 4 bases, leaving 8 bases not matched to a gene. The germline V gene encodes CDR1 MNHEY and CDR2 SVGAGI. This clone showed up just once. Its antigen remains unknown. The chain combines TRBV6-5 with TRBJ2-2, with TRBD1 matching over 7 bases. The clonotype comes from a middle-aged woman in good health and CMV-seronegative. Sample: PBMCs. DNA of the CDR3: TGTGCCAGCAGCCTAGACAGGGCAGGCACCGGGGAGCTGTTTTTT. Its translation is CASSLDRAGTGELFF.